The 24 T cell receptor beta chains in this list originate from one sample, sequenced in a study of T cell repertoires in cytomegalovirus infection. In TCRdb, the reads were re-called with MiXCR into one record per CDR3 protein. This sample carries 600,000 to 700,000 distinct CDR3 sequences, about 33% of them seen once, and the ten largest clones take 18%. These TCRs' antigens remain unknown. Sequencing used cultured PBMCs, obtained from culture after CMV antigen stimulation. These receptor sequences come from a human donor in good health (CMV status not recorded). Some clones in this sample may be carry-over from other donors' samples.

This clonotype was seen a handful of times. The chain joins TRBV7-2 to TRBJ2-1; D may be TRBD2 (7 bases). V lost 3 bases and J lost 4, with 16 bases in between. Germline V lookup: CDR1 SGHTA, CDR2 FQGNSA. The CDR3 sequence is 16 residues long. CDR3 in DNA: TGTGCCAGCAGCTTTTTTGGCGGGGGCCCATACAATGAGCAGTTCTTC. Translation gives CASSFFGGGPYNEQFF.

This clonotype showed up many times. The chain carries TRBV7-6 and TRBJ2-1; no firm D call. Germline CDR1 and CDR2: SGHVS and FNYEAQ. The CDR3 has 14 amino acids. V lost 7 bases, J lost 2 bases, and 12 bases lay in between. The CDR3 loop reads CASNPPAAYNEQFF. For the CDR3, the DNA is TGTGCCAGCAACCCCCCCGCGGCCTACAATGAGCAGTTCTTC.

This clonotype was counted a few times. As DNA, the CDR3 is TGTGCCAGCAGTTTAGCCCTAGCGGGAGAGCTCAATGAGCAGTTCTTC. Translated, it gives CASSLALAGELNEQFF. J is TRBJ2-1 and V is TRBV12-3 or TRBV12-4; 10 bases map to TRBD2. CDR3 length: 16 amino acids. V gave up 0 bases and J gave up 6 bases; unmatched junction bases: 5.

The chain carries TRBV14 and TRBJ1-2, with 8 bases matching TRBD1. Germline V lookup: CDR1 SGHDN, CDR2 FVKESK. The CDR3 has 17 amino acids. V shed 2 bases, J shed 4 bases, and the junction held 12 bases outside the gene matches. The CDR3 DNA sequence: TGTGCCAGCAGCCAATCACGGACAGGGAGGCCGCTCTATGGCTACACCTTC. It yields the protein CASSQSRTGRPLYGYTF.

This clonotype was seen ten or more times. The chain employs TRBV7-2 and TRBJ2-5; D not certain. The CDR3 is 13 residues long. The ends were cut back, 3 bases at V and 5 bases at J, with 10 bases in the middle. Per germline, CDR1 SGHTA and CDR2 FQGNSA. CDR3 in amino acids: CASSFAPDETQYF. In DNA form, the CDR3 reads TGTGCCAGCAGCTTCGCACCCGATGAGACCCAGTACTTC.

The chain uses TRBV12-3 or TRBV12-4 and TRBJ2-7, with TRBD2 matching 11 bases. V was clipped by 5 bases and J by 4 bases; unmatched bases: 4. This CDR3 has 14 amino acids. The CDR3 sequence: CASSRTSGRYEQYF. CDR3 nucleotide sequence: TGTGCCAGCAGTCGTACTAGCGGGAGATACGAGCAGTACTTC.

The rearrangement joins TRBV20-1 to TRBJ2-3; 9 bases agree with TRBD2. The CDR3 runs 13 residues. Germline V gene sequence: CDR1 DFQATT, CDR2 SNEGSKA (reference sequence). J lost 3 bases, V lost 5 bases, and 3 bases had no gene match. In DNA form, the CDR3 reads TGCAGTGCTCGGGCGGGGGGGACAGATACGCAGTATTTT. This sequence encodes CSARAGGTDTQYF.

This clonotype came up a few times. V usage is TRBV7-9 and J usage is TRBJ1-3, with D perhaps matching TRBD1 (6 bases). This CDR3 spans 15 amino acids. CDR1 is SEHNR and CDR2 is FQNEAQ in the germline V gene (reference sequence). The ends were cut back, 5 bases at V and 2 bases at J, with 13 bases in the middle. In DNA, the CDR3 is TGTGCCAGCAGCCGACTTACAGGGACTGGAAACACCATATATTTT. Its translation is CASSRLTGTGNTIYF. The complete variable domain, with remaining parts taken from reference TRBV7-9 and TRBJ1-3, reads DTGVSQNPRHKITKRGQNVTFRCDPISEHNRLYWYRQTLGQGPEFLTYFQNEAQLEKSRLLSDRFSAERPKGSFSTLEIQRTEQGDSAMYLCASSRLTGTGNTIYFGEGSWLTVV.

The chain joins TRBV20-1 to TRBJ2-7; D is undetermined. Trimming cost V 1 base and J 4 bases, with 20 bases left between them. This CDR3 is built from 16 residues. Per germline, CDR1 DFQATT and CDR2 SNEGSKA (reference sequence). The CDR3 is CSARGSGSASRYEQYF. The CDR3 nucleotides are TGCAGTGCTAGAGGATCTGGGTCAGCGAGCAGATACGAGCAGTACTTC.

This clonotype was seen ten or more times. The V gene is TRBV7-8, the J gene TRBJ1-1; tentative D call: TRBD1 (6 bases). Germline V gene sequence: CDR1 SGHVS, CDR2 FQNEAQ. The V end lost 3 bases, the J end lost 7 bases, and 6 bases lay between the germline ends. This CDR3 spans 11 amino acids. CDR3 in DNA: TGTGCCAGCAGCTTGGACAGTGAAGCTTTCTTT. Protein: CASSLDSEAFF.

The rearrangement uses TRBV11-3 and TRBJ2-1; D is undetermined. This CDR3 contains 13 residues. Per germline, CDR1 SGHNT and CDR2 YENEEA. The V end lost 4 bases, the J end lost 8 bases, and 12 bases lay between the germline ends. CDR3 region: CASSSNGYDEQFF. CDR3 nucleotide sequence: TGTGCCAGCAGCTCGAACGGGTATGATGAGCAGTTCTTC.

The genes are TRBV20-1 and TRBJ2-7; possible D gene TRBD2, 7 bases. CDR1 and CDR2 (germline): DFQATT, SNEGSKA (reference sequence). V shed 3 bases and J shed 7 bases, with 16 bases lying between them. There are 13 residues in the CDR3. In DNA, the CDR3 is TGCAGTGCTAGGGGATGGGGGAGGGGGGAGCAGTACTTC. It translates to CSARGWGRGEQYF.

This clonotype has only a few counts. The chain recombines TRBV7-9 with TRBJ2-7; TRBD2 matches 10 bases. After removal of 1 base from V and 1 base from J, the junction contained 4 bases not matched to a gene. The CDR3 covers 16 residues. Germline CDR1 and CDR2: SEHNR and FQNEAQ (reference sequence). The CDR3 nucleotides read TGTGCCAGCAGCTTAGGTTGGGGACTAGCGTCCTACGAGCAGTACTTC. This encodes CASSLGWGLASYEQYF.

Remarks on this clonotype: An end of the junction differs from the germline gene, which may be a read error. The chain uses TRBV2 and TRBJ2-2; maybe TRBD1 (5 bases). This CDR3 region has 15 residues. Germline CDR1 reads SNHLY; CDR2 reads FYNNEI. The CDR3 protein is CVSRPMVSGTGELFF. The CDR3 nucleotides read TGTGTCAGCAGACCCATGGTCTCAGGGACCGGGGAGCTGTTTTTT.

This clonotype was detected only a few times. The chain combines TRBV7-6 with TRBJ2-2; D call uncertain. Germline assignment: CDR1 SGHVS and CDR2 FNYEAQ. V was shortened by 1 base and J by 0 bases, with 6 bases between the two germline ends. The CDR3 spans 15 residues. The CDR3 nucleotides read TGTGCCAGCAGCTTAGTCCTAGCGAACACCGGGGAGCTGTTTTTT. Its translation is CASSLVLANTGELFF.

In this sample, this clonotype turned up a few times. The chain is built from TRBV7-4 and TRBJ1-5; TRBD1 aligns across 7 bases. The germline gives CDR1 SGHVT, CDR2 SQSDAQ. This CDR3 is built from 15 residues. The V segment lost 5 bases and the J segment 0 bases; nucleotides outside the gene matches: 4. The CDR3 loop is CASSRGTASNQPQHF. CDR3 DNA: TGTGCCAGCAGCCGCGGGACAGCTAGCAATCAGCCCCAGCATTTT.

This clonotype was found a few times. The J gene is TRBJ1-2, the V gene TRBV24-1; D gene uncertain. The V gene's germline CDR1 is KGHDR and CDR2 SFDVKD. The V and J ends lost 2 bases and 4 bases respectively, with 10 bases between them. This CDR3 comprises 14 residues. CDR3: CATSDSGSFYGYTF. CDR3 in DNA: TGTGCCACCAGTGATTCCGGGTCCTTCTATGGCTACACCTTC.

There are a few counts of this clonotype. The chain carries TRBV6-6 and TRBJ1-3; D may be TRBD1 (5 bases). Germline V gene sequence: CDR1 MNHNY, CDR2 SVGAGI (reference sequence). V dropped 8 bases and J dropped 4 bases, with 15 bases sitting between them. This CDR3 is built from 14 residues. The CDR3 loop reads CASGEGLKGNTIYF. For the CDR3, the DNA is TGTGCCAGCGGTGAGGGGTTGAAAGGAAACACCATATATTTT.

This clonotype was seen at least ten times. This rearrangement joins TRBV7-2 to TRBJ2-4; 7 positions agree with TRBD2. V gave up 0 bases and J gave up 8 bases; unmatched junction bases: 1. The CDR3 contains 13 residues. Germline V gene data show CDR1 as SGHTA and CDR2 as FQGNSA. CDR3 loop: CASSLAGGDIQYF. The CDR3 DNA sequence: TGTGCCAGCAGCTTAGCGGGGGGGGACATTCAGTACTTC. Full variable domain (missing parts from reference TRBV7-2 and TRBJ2-4): GAGVSQSPSNKVTEKGKDVELRCDPISGHTALYWYRQSLGQGLEFLIYFQGNSAPDKSGLPSDRFSAERTGGSVSTLTIQRTQQEDSAVYLCASSLAGGDIQYFGAGTRLSVL.

This rearrangement joins TRBV7-2 to TRBJ2-1; perhaps TRBD2 as D (6 bases). CDR3 length: 15 residues. Germline V lookup: CDR1 SGHTA, CDR2 FQGNSA. Trimming cost V 1 base and J 4 bases, with 11 bases left between them. The CDR3 protein is CASSLGAGGYNEQFF. In DNA, the CDR3 is TGTGCCAGCAGCTTAGGGGCTGGGGGGTACAATGAGCAGTTCTTC. Looking up the rest from reference TRBV7-2 and TRBJ2-1 gives the full variable domain: GAGVSQSPSNKVTEKGKDVELRCDPISGHTALYWYRQSLGQGLEFLIYFQGNSAPDKSGLPSDRFSAERTGGSVSTLTIQRTQQEDSAVYLCASSLGAGGYNEQFFGPGTRLTVL.

This chain connects TRBV20-1 to TRBJ2-3; TRBD1 matches at 8 bases. The CDR3 runs to 13 residues. In germline, CDR1 is DFQATT, CDR2 SNEGSKA (reference sequence). V was clipped by 6 bases and J by 4 bases; unmatched bases: 6. The CDR3 DNA follows: TGCAGTGCCGAGGGACAGGTGGCAGATACGCAGTATTTT. It yields the protein CSAEGQVADTQYF.

This clonotype was seen at least ten times. The chain is built from TRBV7-2 and TRBJ2-7, with D possibly being TRBD1 (5 bases). This CDR3 spans 14 amino acids. V shed 1 base and J shed 5 bases, with 12 bases lying between them. The germline V gene has CDR1 SGHTA and CDR2 FQGNSA. This CDR3 is CASSLDRARDEQYF. As DNA, the CDR3 is TGTGCCAGCAGCTTAGATCGGGCCAGGGACGAGCAGTACTTC.

This clonotype appeared a few times. The V gene is TRBV7-9, the J gene TRBJ2-3; no clear D gene. V lost 4 bases to trimming and J lost 6 bases, with 8 bases between them. The CDR3 sequence is 12 residues long. The V gene's germline CDR1 is SEHNR and CDR2 FQNEAQ (reference sequence). CDR3 amino acids: CASSSLMDTQYF. CDR3 sequence (DNA): TGTGCCAGCAGCTCCCTTATGGATACGCAGTATTTT.

This clonotype has ten or more counts. The CDR3: CASSFVASAATDTQYF. CDR3 DNA sequence: TGTGCCAGCAGCTTTGTTGCTAGCGCCGCCACAGATACGCAGTATTTT. The V and J genes are TRBV7-2 and TRBJ2-3; a weak D match, TRBD2 (6 bases). Germline V CDR1 and CDR2: SGHTA, FQGNSA. The CDR3 consists of 16 residues. V was pared by 3 bases and J by 2 bases, with 15 bases between. Supplemented by reference TRBV7-2 and TRBJ2-3, the full variable domain reads GAGVSQSPSNKVTEKGKDVELRCDPISGHTALYWYRQSLGQGLEFLIYFQGNSAPDKSGLPSDRFSAERTGGSVSTLTIQRTQQEDSAVYLCASSFVASAATDTQYFGPGTRLTVL.